This passage covers 8 T cell receptor beta chains from one sample sequenced in a study of blood T cell repertoires in COVID-19 (dated by TCRdb to about 2020). Receptors were amplified or captured by the immunoSEQ multiplex PCR assay. The table comes from immuneACCESS by way of TCRdb, which keeps in-frame sequences with V and J called. Part of the clones is missing from these tables; in studies checked, under half for an unresolved V gene and the rest for unknown reasons. The table for this sample lists about 440,000 clones; about 91% of them were counted only once. Of the sample, roughly 12% is held by the ten largest clones. Sequencing was carried out using peripheral blood. These receptors came from a woman between 50 and 59 years old with COVID-19, enrolled during active disease.

The chain joins TRBV7-9 to TRBJ2-1; D perhaps matches TRBD1 (5 bases). V shed 5 bases and J shed 7 bases, with 12 bases lying between them. The CDR3 is 13 residues long. CDR1 is SEHNR and CDR2 is FQNEAQ in the germline V gene (reference sequence). This chain's CDR3 is CASSHQRGNEQFF. CDR3 DNA: TGTGCCAGCAGCCACCAAAGGGGTAATGAGCAGTTCTTC.

The chain uses TRBV4-1 and TRBJ2-3, with a tentative D call TRBD2 (5 bases). The CDR3 consists of 13 residues. V dropped 2 bases and J dropped 6 bases, with 9 bases sitting between them. CDR1 and CDR2 (germline): MGHRA, YSYEKL. CDR3 nucleotide sequence: TGCGCCAGCAGCCAACGGGGTGGGGATACGCAGTATTTT. It is translated as CASSQRGGDTQYF.

J is TRBJ1-6 and V is TRBV6-1, with D unresolved. The CDR3 length is 13 residues. Trimming removed 2 bases at V and 10 bases at J, with 9 bases between. Looked up from germline, CDR1 is MNHNS and CDR2 is SASEGT. CDR3 in amino acids: CASSETVGSPLHF. The DNA for the CDR3 is TGTGCCAGCAGTGAAACAGTAGGATCACCCCTCCACTTT.

The chain couples TRBV4-1 to TRBJ2-1; 10 bases align to TRBD2. Germline V lookup: CDR1 MGHRA, CDR2 YSYEKL. This CDR3 is 17 amino acids long. J gave up 5 bases and V 4 bases, and 11 bases lay outside the gene matches. In DNA, the CDR3 is TGCGCCAGCAGCCCAGGGGCTAGCGGGGGCCTGGACAATGAGCAGTTCTTC. It is translated as CASSPGASGGLDNEQFF.

The gene calls are TRBV3-1 (or the pseudogene TRBV3-2) and TRBJ1-1, with D possibly being TRBD1 (6 bases). The length of the CDR3 is 15 residues. The germline V and J ends were trimmed by 0 bases and 3 bases, with 11 bases remaining between them. The germline CDR1 and CDR2 sequences are LGHDT and YNNKEL (reference sequence). In DNA, the CDR3 is TGTGCCAGCAGCCAAGAGGCGTCAGGGGACACTGAAGCTTTCTTT. Amino acid sequence: CASSQEASGDTEAFF.

The chain has TRBV11-1 and TRBJ2-6, with 8 bases matching TRBD1. Germline CDR1 SGHAT, CDR2 FQDESV (reference sequence). The CDR3 runs to 16 residues. V gave up 6 bases and J gave up 0 bases; unmatched junction bases: 4. DNA for the CDR3: TGTGCCAGCAGTGGGACAGGCTACTCTGGGGCCAACGTCCTGACTTTC. It specifies CASSGTGYSGANVLTF.

This clone was observed a few times. This rearrangement joins TRBV3-1 (or the pseudogene TRBV3-2) to TRBJ1-2; TRBD1 matches at 9 bases. The V gene's germline CDR1 is LGHDT and CDR2 YNNKEL (reference sequence). V lost 3 bases to trimming and J lost 7 bases; unmatched junction nucleotides: 6. The length of the CDR3 is 14 residues. For the CDR3, the DNA is TGTGCCAGCAGCCAGGGACAGGGAATTGGTGGCTACACCTTC. Its translation is CASSQGQGIGGYTF.

The V call is TRBV3-1 (or the pseudogene TRBV3-2), the J call TRBJ1-4; TRBD1 matches at 8 bases. The junction had 10 bases not matched to a gene; V was cut back by 2 bases and J by 5 bases. This CDR3 has 17 amino acids. Germline V gene lookup returns CDR1 LGHDT and CDR2 YNNKEL (reference sequence). The CDR3 loop reads CASSQLLRRTGNEKLFF. The CDR3 DNA sequence: TGTGCCAGCAGCCAACTTCTCCGGAGGACAGGGAATGAAAAACTGTTTTTT.